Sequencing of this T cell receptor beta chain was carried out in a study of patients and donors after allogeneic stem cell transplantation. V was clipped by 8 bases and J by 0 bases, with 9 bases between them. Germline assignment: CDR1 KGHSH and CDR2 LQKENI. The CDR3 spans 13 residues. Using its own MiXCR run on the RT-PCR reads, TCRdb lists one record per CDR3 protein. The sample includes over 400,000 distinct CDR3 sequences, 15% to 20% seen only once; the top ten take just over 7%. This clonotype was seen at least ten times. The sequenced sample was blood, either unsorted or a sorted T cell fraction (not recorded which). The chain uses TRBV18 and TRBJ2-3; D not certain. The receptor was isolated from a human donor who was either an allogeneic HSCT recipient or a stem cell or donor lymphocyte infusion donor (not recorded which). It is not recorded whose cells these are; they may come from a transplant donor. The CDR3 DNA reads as TGTGCCAGCAGTCGACTGAGCACAGATACGCAGTATTTT. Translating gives CASSRLSTDTQYF.